This TCR beta chain was found in a study of Ad26.COV2.S vaccination and SARS-CoV-2 variants. TCRdb keeps only in-frame clones here, not all; method: immunoSEQ multiplex PCR. The profile covers 300,000 to 450,000 clones, with 92% appearing a single time and under 5% taken by the ten largest. V was shortened by 8 bases and J by 3 bases, with 13 bases between the two germline ends. The CDR3 has 13 residues. This receptor was identified in a human donor who had recovered from COVID-19. The specimen was peripheral blood, collected after recovery from COVID-19. This chain links TRBV12-3 or TRBV12-4 with TRBJ1-2, with no clear D. The chain's CDR3 is CASSRGHDYGYTF. The CDR3 DNA reads TGTGCCAGCTCCCGTGGGCACGACTATGGCTACACCTTC.